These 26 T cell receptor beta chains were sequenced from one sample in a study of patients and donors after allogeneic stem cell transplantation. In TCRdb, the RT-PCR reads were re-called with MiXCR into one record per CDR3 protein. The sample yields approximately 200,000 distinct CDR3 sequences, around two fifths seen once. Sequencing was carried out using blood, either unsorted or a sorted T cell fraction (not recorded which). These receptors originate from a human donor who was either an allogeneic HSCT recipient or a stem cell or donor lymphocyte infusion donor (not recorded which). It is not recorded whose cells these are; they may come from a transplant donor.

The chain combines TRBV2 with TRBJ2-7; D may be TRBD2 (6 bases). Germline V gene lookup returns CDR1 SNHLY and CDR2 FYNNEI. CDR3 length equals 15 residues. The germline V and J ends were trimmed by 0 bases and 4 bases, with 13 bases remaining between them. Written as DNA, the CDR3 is TGTGCCAGCAGTGAAGCGTTCCTAAGCGGGTACGAGCAGTACTTC. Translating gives CASSEAFLSGYEQYF.

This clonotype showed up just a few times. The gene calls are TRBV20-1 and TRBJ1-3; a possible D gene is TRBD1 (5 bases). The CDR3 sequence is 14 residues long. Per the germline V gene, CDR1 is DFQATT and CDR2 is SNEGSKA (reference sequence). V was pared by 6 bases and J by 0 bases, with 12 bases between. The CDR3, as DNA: TGCAGTGCGGGCGACAGCTACTCTGGAAACACCATATATTTT. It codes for CSAGDSYSGNTIYF.

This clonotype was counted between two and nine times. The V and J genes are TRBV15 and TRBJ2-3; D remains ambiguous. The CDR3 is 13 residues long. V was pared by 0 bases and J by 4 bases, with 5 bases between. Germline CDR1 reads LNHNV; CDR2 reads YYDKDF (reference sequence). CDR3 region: CATSRDRADTQYF. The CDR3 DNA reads TGTGCCACCAGCAGAGATCGCGCAGATACGCAGTATTTT.

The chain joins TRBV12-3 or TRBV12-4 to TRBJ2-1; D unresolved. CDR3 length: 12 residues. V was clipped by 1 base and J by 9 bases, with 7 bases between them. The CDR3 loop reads CASSLVQGEQFF. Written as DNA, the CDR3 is TGTGCCAGCAGTTTAGTCCAAGGTGAGCAGTTCTTC.

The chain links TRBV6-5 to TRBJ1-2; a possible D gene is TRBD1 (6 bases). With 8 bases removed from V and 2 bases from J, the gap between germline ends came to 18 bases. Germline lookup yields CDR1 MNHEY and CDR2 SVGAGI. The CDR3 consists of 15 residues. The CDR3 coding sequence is TGTGCCAGCCGAGGGGGGCCCTATCCCAACTATGGCTACACCTTC. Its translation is CASRGGPYPNYGYTF.

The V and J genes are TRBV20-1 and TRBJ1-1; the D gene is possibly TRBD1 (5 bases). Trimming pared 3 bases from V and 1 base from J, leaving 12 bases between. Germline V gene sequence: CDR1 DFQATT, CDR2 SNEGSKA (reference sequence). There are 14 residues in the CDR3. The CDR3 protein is CSASHDSRNTEAFF. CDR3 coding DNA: TGCAGTGCTAGTCACGACAGTCGGAACACTGAAGCTTTCTTT.

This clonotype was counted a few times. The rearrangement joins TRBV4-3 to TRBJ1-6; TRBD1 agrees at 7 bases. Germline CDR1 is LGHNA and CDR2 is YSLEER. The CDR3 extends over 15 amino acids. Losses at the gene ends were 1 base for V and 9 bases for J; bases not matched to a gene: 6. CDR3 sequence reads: CASSQGARGASPLHF. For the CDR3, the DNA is TGCGCCAGCAGCCAAGGGGCCAGGGGGGCTTCACCCCTCCACTTT.

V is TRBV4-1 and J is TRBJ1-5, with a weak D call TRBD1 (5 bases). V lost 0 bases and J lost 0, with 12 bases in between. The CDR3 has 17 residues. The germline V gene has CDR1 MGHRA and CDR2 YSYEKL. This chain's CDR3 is CASSQEIGGYSNQPQHF. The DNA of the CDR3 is TGCGCCAGCAGCCAAGAAATTGGGGGATATAGCAATCAGCCCCAGCATTTT.

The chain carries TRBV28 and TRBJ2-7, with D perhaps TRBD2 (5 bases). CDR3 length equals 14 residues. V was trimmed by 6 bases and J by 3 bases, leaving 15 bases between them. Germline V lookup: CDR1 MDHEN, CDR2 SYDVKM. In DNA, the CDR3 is TGTGCCAGCAGCCAAACGGGGATAGACTACGAGCAGTACTTC. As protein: CASSQTGIDYEQYF.

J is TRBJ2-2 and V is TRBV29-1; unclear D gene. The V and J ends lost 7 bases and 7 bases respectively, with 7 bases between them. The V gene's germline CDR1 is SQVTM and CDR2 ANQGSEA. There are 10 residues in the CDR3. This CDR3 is CSAGGGELFF. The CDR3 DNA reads TGCAGCGCGGGCGGCGGGGAGCTGTTTTTT.

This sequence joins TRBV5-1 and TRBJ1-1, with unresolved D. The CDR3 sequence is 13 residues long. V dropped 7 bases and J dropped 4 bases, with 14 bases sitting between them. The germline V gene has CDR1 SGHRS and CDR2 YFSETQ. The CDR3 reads CASGPTVATEAFF. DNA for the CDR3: TGCGCCAGCGGCCCCACGGTTGCCACTGAAGCTTTCTTT.

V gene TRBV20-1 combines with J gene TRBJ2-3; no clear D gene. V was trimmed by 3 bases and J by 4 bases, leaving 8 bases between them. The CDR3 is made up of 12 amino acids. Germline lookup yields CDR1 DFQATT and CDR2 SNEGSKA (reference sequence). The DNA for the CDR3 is TGCAGTGCTAGCCCCATCTCAGATACGCAGTATTTT. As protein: CSASPISDTQYF.

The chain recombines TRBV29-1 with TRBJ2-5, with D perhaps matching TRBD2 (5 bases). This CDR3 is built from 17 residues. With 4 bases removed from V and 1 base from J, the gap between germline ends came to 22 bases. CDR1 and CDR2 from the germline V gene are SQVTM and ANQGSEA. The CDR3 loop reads CSVAETRKRNTQETQYF. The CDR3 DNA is TGCAGCGTTGCGGAAACTAGGAAGCGCAATACCCAAGAGACCCAGTACTTC.

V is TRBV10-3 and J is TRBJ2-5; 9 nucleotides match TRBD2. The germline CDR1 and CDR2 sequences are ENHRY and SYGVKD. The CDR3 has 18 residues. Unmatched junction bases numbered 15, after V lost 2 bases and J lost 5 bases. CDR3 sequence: CAISETPFLAGAGETQYF. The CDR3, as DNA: TGTGCCATCAGTGAGACCCCCTTCTTAGCGGGAGCGGGGGAGACCCAGTACTTC.

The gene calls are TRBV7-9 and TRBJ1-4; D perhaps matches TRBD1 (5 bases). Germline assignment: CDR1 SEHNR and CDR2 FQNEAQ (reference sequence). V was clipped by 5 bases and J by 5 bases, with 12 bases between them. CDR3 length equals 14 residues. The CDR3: CASSRGRLNEKLFF. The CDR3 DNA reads TGTGCCAGCAGCCGGGGACGGTTGAATGAAAAACTGTTTTTT.

The CDR3: CAIKTVGHGYTF. The DNA of the CDR3 is TGTGCCATAAAGACAGTCGGGCATGGCTACACCTTC. V usage is TRBV6-5 and J usage is TRBJ1-2; tentative D call: TRBD1 (5 bases). Germline V lookup: CDR1 MNHEY, CDR2 SVGAGI. CDR3 size: 12 residues. Trimming shortened V by 10 bases and J by 6 bases, and 15 bases separated the two germline ends.

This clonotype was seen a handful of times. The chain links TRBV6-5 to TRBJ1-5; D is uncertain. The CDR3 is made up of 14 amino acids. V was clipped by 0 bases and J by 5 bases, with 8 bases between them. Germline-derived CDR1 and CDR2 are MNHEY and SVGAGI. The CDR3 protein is CASSYSPRDQPQHF. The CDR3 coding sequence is TGTGCCAGCAGTTACTCGCCCCGGGATCAGCCCCAGCATTTT.

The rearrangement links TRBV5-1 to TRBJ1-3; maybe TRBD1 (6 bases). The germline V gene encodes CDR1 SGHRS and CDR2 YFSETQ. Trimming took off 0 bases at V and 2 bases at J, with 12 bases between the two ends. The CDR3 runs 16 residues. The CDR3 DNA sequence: TGCGCCAGCAGCTTGGAGCCCCGGGGGCCTGGAAACACCATATATTTT. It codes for CASSLEPRGPGNTIYF.

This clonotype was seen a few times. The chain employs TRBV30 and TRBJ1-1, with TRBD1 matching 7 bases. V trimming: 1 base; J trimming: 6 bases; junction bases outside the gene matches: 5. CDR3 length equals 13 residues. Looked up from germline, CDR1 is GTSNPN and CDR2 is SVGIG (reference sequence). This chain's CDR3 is CAWSDRGRSEAFF. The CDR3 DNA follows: TGTGCCTGGAGTGACAGGGGACGTTCTGAAGCTTTCTTT.

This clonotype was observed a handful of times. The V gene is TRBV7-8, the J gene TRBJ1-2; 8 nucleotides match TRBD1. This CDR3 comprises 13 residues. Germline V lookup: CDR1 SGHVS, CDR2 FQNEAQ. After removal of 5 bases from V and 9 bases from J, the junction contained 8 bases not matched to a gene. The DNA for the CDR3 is TGTGCCAGCAGCGCCCAGACAGGGGCGAGCTACACCTTC. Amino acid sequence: CASSAQTGASYTF.

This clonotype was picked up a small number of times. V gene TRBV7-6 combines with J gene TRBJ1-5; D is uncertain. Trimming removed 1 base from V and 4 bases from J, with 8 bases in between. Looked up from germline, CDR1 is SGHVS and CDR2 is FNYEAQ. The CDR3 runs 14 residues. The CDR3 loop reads CASSLVPLNQPQHF. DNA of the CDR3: TGTGCCAGCAGCTTAGTTCCGCTAAATCAGCCCCAGCATTTT.

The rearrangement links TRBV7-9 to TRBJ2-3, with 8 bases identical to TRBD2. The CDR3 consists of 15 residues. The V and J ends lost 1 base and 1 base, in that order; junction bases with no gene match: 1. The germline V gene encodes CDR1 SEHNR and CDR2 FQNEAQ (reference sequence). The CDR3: CASSLGSGGTDTQYF. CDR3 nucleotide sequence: TGTGCCAGCAGCTTAGGTAGCGGGGGCACAGATACGCAGTATTTT.

The CDR3 loop reads CASSFKDRVEKLFF. As DNA, the CDR3 is TGTGCCAGCAGCTTCAAGGACAGGGTCGAAAAACTGTTTTTT. The rearrangement links TRBV7-9 to TRBJ1-4; 8 positions agree with TRBD1. The CDR3 covers 14 residues. The J segment lost 8 bases and the V segment lost 3 bases, leaving 5 bases of the junction unmatched. The V gene's germline CDR1 is SEHNR and CDR2 FQNEAQ (reference sequence).

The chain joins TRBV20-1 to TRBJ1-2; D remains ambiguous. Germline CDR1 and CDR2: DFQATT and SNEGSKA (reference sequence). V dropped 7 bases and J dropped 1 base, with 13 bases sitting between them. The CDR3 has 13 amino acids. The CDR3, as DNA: TGCAGTGAGTGGTTGGACCTTAACTATGGCTACACCTTC. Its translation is CSEWLDLNYGYTF.

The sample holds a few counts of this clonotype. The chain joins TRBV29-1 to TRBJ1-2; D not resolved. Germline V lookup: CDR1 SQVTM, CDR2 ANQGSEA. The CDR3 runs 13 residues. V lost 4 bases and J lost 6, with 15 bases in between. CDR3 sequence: CSVVGDWLDGYTF. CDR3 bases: TGCAGCGTTGTCGGAGACTGGCTCGATGGCTACACCTTC.

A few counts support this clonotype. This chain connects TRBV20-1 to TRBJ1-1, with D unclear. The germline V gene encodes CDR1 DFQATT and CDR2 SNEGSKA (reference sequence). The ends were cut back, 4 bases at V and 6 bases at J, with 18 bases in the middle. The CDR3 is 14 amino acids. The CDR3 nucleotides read TGCAGTGCTACGGTCACTTCGGGGTTCTCTGAAGCTTTCTTT. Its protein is CSATVTSGFSEAFF.